A selection of T cell receptor beta chains follows, all from one sample in a study of graft-versus-host responses after intestinal transplantation. Repertoires were generated with immunoSEQ multiplex PCR, while TCRdb's copy carries only in-frame clones and drops some. This table has 35,000 to 45,000 clones, around 96% appearing once. Their recognized antigens are unknown. The sequenced sample was unstimulated CD8+ T cells sorted from spleen or lymph node cells, obtained before transplant. These receptors were collected from a human donor who was the organ donor for an intestinal transplant. Each CDR3 is given with its conserved first and last residue. A D gene is named only where the DNA matches it firmly. The size entry is marked missing in some rows and otherwise reads once, few, many or a size class.

V gene,D gene,J gene,clone size,CDR3 DNA,CDR3 protein
TRBV7-2,NA,TRBJ2-1,NA,TGTGCCAGCAGCTTAGTGGGGGCCCATTTGGGGGAGCAGTTCTTC,CASSLVGAHLGEQFF
TRBV21-1,NA,TRBJ2-7,NA,TGTGCCAGCAGCAAAGCGGCAGCCCAGTACTTC,CASSKAAAQYF
TRBV7-7,TRBD1,TRBJ2-2,NA,TGTGCTAGCACCCCACTACCGACAGGGCCGGGCACCGGGGAGCTGTTTTTT,CASTPLPTGPGTGELFF
TRBV9,TRBD1,TRBJ1-2,NA,TGTGCCAGCAGCGGAGGGACAGGGCCTAACTATGGCTACACCTTC,CASSGGTGPNYGYTF
TRBV5-4,TRBD2,TRBJ2-3,NA,TGTGCCAGCAGCTCACTAGCGGGGGGGCCCACAGATACGCAGTATTTT,CASSSLAGGPTDTQYF
TRBV12-5,NA,TRBJ2-3,NA,TGTGCTAGTGGCTTGTGGGGGACCTATCTCAGGGGAGCAGATACGCAGTATTTT,CASGLWGTYLRGADTQYF
TRBV9,NA,TRBJ2-7,NA,TGTGCCAGCAGCGAGGGACGGGGTCGGGACGAGCAGTACTTC,CASSEGRGRDEQYF
TRBV4-3,NA,TRBJ2-1,NA,TGCGCCAGCAGCCAAGATAGGGTGACCTACAATGAGCAGTTCTTC,CASSQDRVTYNEQFF
TRBV25-1,NA,TRBJ2-7,NA,TGTGCCAGCAGTGATAGGGGTGGGGGTACTCTTTACGAGCAGTACTTC,CASSDRGGGTLYEQYF
TRBV6-5,NA,TRBJ1-1,NA,TGTGCCAGCAGGGAGACAGACGGGAACACTGAAGCTTTCTTT,CASRETDGNTEAFF
TRBV5-5,NA,TRBJ2-7,NA,TGTGCCAGCAGCTTAGACTTCGGAGCCTACTACGAGCAGTACTTC,CASSLDFGAYYEQYF
TRBV18,NA,TRBJ1-1,NA,TGTGCCAGCTCCCCATCGGCCTTCACTGAAGCTTTCTTT,CASSPSAFTEAFF
TRBV4-1,NA,TRBJ1-1,NA,TGCGCCAGCAGCCAAATTTTGATAATGAACACTGAAGCTTTCTTT,CASSQILIMNTEAFF
TRBV5-4,TRBD1,TRBJ2-5,NA,TGTGCCAGCAGCCCGGGGACAGGGGTGCAGACCCAGTACTTC,CASSPGTGVQTQYF
TRBV19,NA,TRBJ1-2,NA,TGTGCCAGTAGTATTCTGGATCCAGGCCGGGACTATGGCTACACCTTC,CASSILDPGRDYGYTF
TRBV10-3,NA,TRBJ2-1,NA,TGTGCCATCAGACAGGGGCTCGGCGGGGGGATAAATGAGCAGTTCTTC,CAIRQGLGGGINEQFF
TRBV15,NA,TRBJ1-5,NA,TGTGCCACCAGCAGACTCACGGATCAGCCCCAGCATTTT,CATSRLTDQPQHF
TRBV15,NA,TRBJ1-5,NA,TGTGCCACCAGCAGAGATTGGGCAGGGTACAATCAGCCCCAGCATTTT,CATSRDWAGYNQPQHF
TRBV5-5,NA,TRBJ2-7,NA,TGTGCCAGCAGCTTGGCGGGGACCGGTGTCTACGAGCAGTACTTC,CASSLAGTGVYEQYF
TRBV7-9,NA,TRBJ2-7,NA,TGTGCCAGCAGCCCCCGGGACTTGATCTACGAGCAGTACTTC,CASSPRDLIYEQYF
TRBV7-9,NA,TRBJ1-3,once,TGTGCCAGCAGCGCCCCCCACCTGGGAAACACCATATATTTT,CASSAPHLGNTIYF
TRBV9,NA,TRBJ2-1,NA,TGTGCCAGCAGCGTAGAAGGTAGATTGGAGGGGAATGAGCAGTTCTTC,CASSVEGRLEGNEQFF
TRBV19,NA,TRBJ2-2,NA,TGTGCCAGTAGTCTGACAGGTTTAGGCACCGGGGAGCTGTTTTTT,CASSLTGLGTGELFF
TRBV29-1,NA,TRBJ1-1,NA,TGCAGCGTTTTGGACCTGAATCGGGGCACTGAAGCTTTCTTT,CSVLDLNRGTEAFF
TRBV4-1,TRBD1,TRBJ2-7,NA,TGCGCCAGCAGCCGCATATCCGGGACAGGGACCTACGAGCAGTACTTC,CASSRISGTGTYEQYF
TRBV7-8,NA,TRBJ2-5,once,TGTGCCAGCAGCCCTCACATTAGCCAAGAGACCCAGTACTTC,CASSPHISQETQYF
TRBV5-5,NA,TRBJ2-7,NA,TGTGCCAGCAGCTTGCTAGGGGGGTTCATCTACGAGCAGTACTTC,CASSLLGGFIYEQYF
TRBV4-3,NA,TRBJ2-6,NA,TGCGCCAGCAGCATGTTCTCTGGGGCCAACGTCCTGACTTTC,CASSMFSGANVLTF
TRBV29-1,NA,TRBJ2-3,NA,TGCAGCGTTAGAGAACAGAGGCCAGATACGCAGTATTTT,CSVREQRPDTQYF
TRBV7-8,TRBD1,TRBJ1-6,NA,TGTGCCAGCAGCCCTGACAGGGACAGCGAGTATAATTCACCCCTCCACTTT,CASSPDRDSEYNSPLHF
TRBV29-1,NA,TRBJ2-5,NA,TGCAGCGTTGAAGGGGACGGCCCACGGTACTTC,CSVEGDGPRYF
TRBV6-5,NA,TRBJ1-5,NA,TGTGCCAGCAGTTACTCTGGGGTGGGTCAGCCCCAGCATTTT,CASSYSGVGQPQHF
TRBV2,NA,TRBJ2-7,NA,TGTGCCAGCAGTGGGCAGGGGCCTTGGGAGCAGTACTTC,CASSGQGPWEQYF
TRBV7-9,NA,TRBJ1-1,NA,TGTGCCAGCAGCTTAGGGGGCTCTGAAGCTTTCTTT,CASSLGGSEAFF
TRBV6-5,TRBD2,TRBJ2-5,NA,TGTGCCAGCAGTTACTGGGGGGGGACCCAAGAGACCCAGTACTTC,CASSYWGGTQETQYF
TRBV4-3,NA,TRBJ2-7,NA,TGCGCCAGCAGCCCGCGGCACCCGAGTACCTACGAGCAGTACTTC,CASSPRHPSTYEQYF
TRBV9,TRBD2,TRBJ2-1,NA,TGTGCCAGCAGCATAACCGGGACTAGTAACAATGAGCAGTTCTTC,CASSITGTSNNEQFF
TRBV4-1,NA,TRBJ2-7,NA,TGCGCCAGCAGCCCCTCCCCCCAACTAAGTTTTCGGTCCTACGAGCAGTACTTC,CASSPSPQLSFRSYEQYF
TRBV6-1,TRBD1,TRBJ2-3,NA,TGTGCCAGCCTCACAGGGGGAGATACGCAGTATTTT,CASLTGGDTQYF
TRBV5-5,NA,TRBJ1-4,once,TGTGCCAGCAGCCCAAACGCTAAGTTACGGGAAAAACTGTTTTTT,CASSPNAKLREKLFF
TRBV28,NA,TRBJ1-1,once,TGTGCCAGCAGTTATGACAGTAACACTGAAGCTTTCTTT,CASSYDSNTEAFF
TRBV7-3,TRBD1,TRBJ2-5,NA,TGTGCCAGCAGCTCCCGGGACAGGGTTGGTGAGACCCAGTACTTC,CASSSRDRVGETQYF
TRBV6-4,NA,TRBJ1-1,NA,TGTGCCAGCGGAAGGGGCACGAGCACTGAAGCTTTCTTT,CASGRGTSTEAFF
TRBV7-2,NA,TRBJ1-1,NA,TGTGCCAGCAGCGCGGGACATCCTGAAGCTTTCTTT,CASSAGHPEAFF
TRBV7-3,NA,TRBJ2-5,NA,TGTGCCAGCAGCTTATCATCGCCCGGGCCCCAGTACTTC,CASSLSSPGPQYF
TRBV13,NA,TRBJ2-5,NA,TGTGCCAGCAGCTTCGCGGGGGCAGGGGAGACCCAGTACTTC,CASSFAGAGETQYF
TRBV19,TRBD1,TRBJ1-2,NA,TGTGCCAGTAGTATAGGGACAGGGCCTAATGGCTACACCTTC,CASSIGTGPNGYTF
TRBV6-5,TRBD1,TRBJ2-7,NA,TGTGCCAGCAGTGACAGGGGGCCCTACGAGCAGTACTTC,CASSDRGPYEQYF
TRBV9,TRBD2,TRBJ2-1,NA,TGTGCCCGCAGCGCCCCGAGGGGGGGCCTAACTAGCGGGGGGTACAATGAGCAGTTCTTC,CARSAPRGGLTSGGYNEQFF
TRBV5-8,TRBD2,TRBJ2-5,NA,TGTGCCAGCAGCTTGGGGGGACTAGCGGTACAAGAGACCCAGTACTTC,CASSLGGLAVQETQYF
TRBV6-1,NA,TRBJ2-3,NA,TGTGCCAGCTCCTGGGCCTACCGAGCAGATACGCAGTATTTT,CASSWAYRADTQYF
TRBV5-8,NA,TRBJ2-7,NA,TGTGCCAGCAGCTTGGTTACCTACGAGCAGTACTTC,CASSLVTYEQYF
TRBV27,TRBD1,TRBJ1-2,NA,TGTGCCAGCAGTGTAGCAGGGGGTGACGATGGCTACACCTTC,CASSVAGGDDGYTF